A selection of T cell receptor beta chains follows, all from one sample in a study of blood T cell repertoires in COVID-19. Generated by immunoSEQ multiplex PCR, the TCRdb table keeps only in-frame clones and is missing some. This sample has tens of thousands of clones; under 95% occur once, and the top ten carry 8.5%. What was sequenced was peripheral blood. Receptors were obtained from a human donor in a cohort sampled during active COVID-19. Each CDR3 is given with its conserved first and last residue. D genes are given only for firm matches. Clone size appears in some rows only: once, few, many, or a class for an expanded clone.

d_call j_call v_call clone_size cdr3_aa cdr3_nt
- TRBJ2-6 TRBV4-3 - CASSPGVSGANVLTF TGCGCCAGCAGCCCGGGGGTCTCTGGGGCCAACGTCCTGACTTTC
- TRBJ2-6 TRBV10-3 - CAISDGGANVLTF TGTGCCATCAGTGACGGTGGGGCCAACGTCCTGACTTTC
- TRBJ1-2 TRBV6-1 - CASSETLQGYGYTF TGTGCCAGCAGTGAGACCTTACAGGGCTATGGCTACACCTTC
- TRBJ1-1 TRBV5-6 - CASSLGHRPLGNTEAFF TGTGCCAGCAGCTTGGGTCACAGGCCGTTGGGGAACACTGAAGCTTTCTTT
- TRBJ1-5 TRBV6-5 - CASSHTRGDNQPQHF TGTGCCAGCAGTCATACGCGGGGGGACAATCAGCCCCAGCATTTT
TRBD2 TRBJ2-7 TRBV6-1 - CASSEMASGGLGEQYF TGTGCCAGCAGTGAAATGGCTAGCGGGGGCCTGGGGGAGCAGTACTTC
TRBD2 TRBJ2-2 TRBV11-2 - CASSLARGGLPGELFF TGTGCCAGCAGCTTAGCCCGGGGGGGCCTTCCCGGGGAGCTGTTTTTT
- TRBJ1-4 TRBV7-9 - CASSSDEVGLGKLFF TGTGCCAGCAGCTCAGACGAAGTGGGCCTTGGAAAACTGTTTTTT
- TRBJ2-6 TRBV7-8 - CASSEGVSSGANVLTF TGTGCCAGCAGCGAGGGGGTGAGCTCTGGGGCCAACGTCCTGACTTTC
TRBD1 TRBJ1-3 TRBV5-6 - CASSGRDRGSGFSGNTIYF TGTGCCAGCAGCGGACGGGACAGGGGGTCTGGGTTCTCTGGAAACACCATATATTTT
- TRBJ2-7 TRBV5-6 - CASSLTVGGVFEGQYF TGTGCCAGCAGCTTAACGGTCGGAGGTGTTTTTGAAGGGCAGTACTTC
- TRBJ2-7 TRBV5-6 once CASSLGSSYEQYF TGTGCCAGCAGCTTGGGCAGCTCCTACGAGCAGTACTTC
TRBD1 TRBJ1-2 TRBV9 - CASSPTTGSDYGYTF TGTGCCAGCAGCCCTACGACAGGGTCGGACTATGGCTACACCTTC
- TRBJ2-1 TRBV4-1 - CASSQVQGGRFF TGCGCCAGCAGCCAAGTCCAGGGGGGCAGGTTCTTC
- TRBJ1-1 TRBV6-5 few CASRTSNTNTEAFF TGTGCCAGCAGAACGAGTAATACGAACACTGAAGCTTTCTTT
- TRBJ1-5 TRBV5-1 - CARSIGGGSNQPQHF TGCGCCCGCAGCATTGGGGGGGGTAGCAATCAGCCCCAGCATTTT
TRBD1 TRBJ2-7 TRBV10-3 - CAISELTGATYEQYF TGTGCCATCAGTGAGTTAACAGGGGCTACCTACGAGCAGTACTTC
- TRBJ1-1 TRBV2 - CATKTDLNTEAFF TGTGCCACCAAGACGGACTTGAACACTGAAGCTTTCTTT
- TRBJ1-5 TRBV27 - CASSLSHGGRGGQPQHF TGTGCCAGCAGTTTATCGCACGGGGGGCGAGGGGGTCAGCCCCAGCATTTT
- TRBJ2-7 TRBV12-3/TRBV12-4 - CASSFRKSEQYF TGTGCCAGCAGTTTTAGAAAGTCCGAGCAGTACTTC
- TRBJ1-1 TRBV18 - CASSPQGTEAFF TGTGCCAGCTCACCTCAGGGAACTGAAGCTTTCTTT
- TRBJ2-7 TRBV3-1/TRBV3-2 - CASSRGSARYEQYF TGTGCCAGCTCCCGGGGAAGTGCTCGCTACGAGCAGTACTTC
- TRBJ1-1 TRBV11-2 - CASSPRLGGARTEAFF TGTGCCAGCAGCCCAAGGTTGGGAGGGGCGAGAACTGAAGCTTTCTTT
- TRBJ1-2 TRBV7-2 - CASSLGGSGQGYGYTF TGTGCCAGCAGCTTAGGAGGTAGTGGGCAGGGGTATGGCTACACCTTC
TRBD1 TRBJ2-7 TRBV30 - CAWTEGAGGPDEQYF TGTGCCTGGACTGAGGGAGCAGGGGGCCCGGACGAGCAGTACTTC
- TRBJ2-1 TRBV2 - CASSEFQNLAYNEQFF TGTGCCAGCAGTGAGTTCCAGAACCTAGCCTACAATGAGCAGTTCTTC
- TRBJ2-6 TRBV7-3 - CASSESGANVLTF TGTGCCAGCTCGGAGTCTGGGGCCAACGTCCTGACTTTC
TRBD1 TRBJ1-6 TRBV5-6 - CASSSEATGRVENSPLHF TGTGCCAGCAGCTCAGAGGCGACAGGGAGAGTAGAGAATTCACCCCTCCACTTT
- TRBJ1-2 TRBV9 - CASSVGVGGRTYGYTF TGTGCCAGCAGCGTAGGGGTTGGAGGTCGCACCTATGGCTACACCTTC
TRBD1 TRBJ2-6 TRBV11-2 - CASRPLRDRGGANVLTF TGTGCCAGCAGGCCCTTGAGGGACAGGGGTGGGGCCAACGTCCTGACTTTC
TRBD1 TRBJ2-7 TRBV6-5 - CASSYGRDRDYEQYF TGTGCCAGCAGTTACGGTCGGGACAGGGACTACGAGCAGTACTTC
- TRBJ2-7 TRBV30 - CAWSVALSSEQYF TGTGCCTGGAGTGTAGCTCTATCCTCCGAGCAGTACTTC
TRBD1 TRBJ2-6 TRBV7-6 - CASSPAPTTGPTIFSGANVLTF TGTGCCAGCAGCCCCGCCCCCACGACAGGGCCTACCATATTCTCTGGGGCCAACGTCCTGACTTTC
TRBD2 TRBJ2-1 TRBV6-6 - CASSYSGVSYNEQFF TGTGCCAGCAGTTATAGCGGGGTTTCCTACAATGAGCAGTTCTTC
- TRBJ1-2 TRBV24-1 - CATSDPLDYWYTF TGTGCCACCAGTGATCCCCTGGACTATTGGTACACCTTC
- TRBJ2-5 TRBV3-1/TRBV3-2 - CASSQDTTGRSGETQYF TGTGCCAGCAGCCAGGATACGACAGGGAGGTCCGGAGAGACCCAGTACTTC
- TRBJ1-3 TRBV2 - CASSGLAFSGNTIYF TGTGCCAGCAGTGGTCTGGCCTTCTCTGGAAACACCATATATTTT
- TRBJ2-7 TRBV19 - CASSIGGIVYEQYF TGTGCCAGTAGTATTGGAGGAATCGTCTACGAGCAGTACTTC
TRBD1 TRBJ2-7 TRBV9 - CASSVAGTGLHDEQYF TGTGCCAGCAGCGTAGCGGGGACAGGGCTTCACGACGAGCAGTACTTC
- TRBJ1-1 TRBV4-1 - CASSQEVGTFMNTEAFF TGCGCCAGCAGCCAAGAAGTGGGGACTTTCATGAACACTGAAGCTTTCTTT
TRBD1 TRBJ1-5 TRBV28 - CASSPTGVPNQPQHF TGTGCCAGCAGTCCGACAGGGGTTCCTAATCAGCCCCAGCATTTT
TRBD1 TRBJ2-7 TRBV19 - CASSGGQDRDEQYF TGTGCCAGTAGTGGGGGACAGGATCGGGACGAGCAGTACTTC